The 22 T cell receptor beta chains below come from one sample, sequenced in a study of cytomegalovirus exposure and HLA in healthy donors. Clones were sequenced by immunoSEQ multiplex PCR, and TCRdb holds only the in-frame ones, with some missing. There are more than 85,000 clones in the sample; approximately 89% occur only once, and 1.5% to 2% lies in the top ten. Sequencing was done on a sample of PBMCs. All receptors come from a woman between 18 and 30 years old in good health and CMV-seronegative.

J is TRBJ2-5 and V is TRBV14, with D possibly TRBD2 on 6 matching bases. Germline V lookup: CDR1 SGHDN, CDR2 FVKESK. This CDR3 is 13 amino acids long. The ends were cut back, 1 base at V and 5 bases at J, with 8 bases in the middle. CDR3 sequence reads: CASSQVAGETQYF. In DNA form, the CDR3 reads TGTGCCAGCAGCCAAGTTGCGGGGGAGACCCAGTACTTC.

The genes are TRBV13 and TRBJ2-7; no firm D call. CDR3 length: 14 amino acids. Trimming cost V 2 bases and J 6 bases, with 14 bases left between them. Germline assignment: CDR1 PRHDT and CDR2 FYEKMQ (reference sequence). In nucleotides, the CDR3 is TGTGCCAGCAGCTTAAACCGGTACCTAGGCGAGCAGTACTTC. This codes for CASSLNRYLGEQYF.

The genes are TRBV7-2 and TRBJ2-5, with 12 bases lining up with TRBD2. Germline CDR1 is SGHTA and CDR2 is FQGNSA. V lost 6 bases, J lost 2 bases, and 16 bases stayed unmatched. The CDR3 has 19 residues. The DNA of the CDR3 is TGTGCCAGCAGTCCGAGGGGACAGATCCTAGCGGGGGGGCAAGAGACCCAGTACTTC. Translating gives CASSPRGQILAGGQETQYF.

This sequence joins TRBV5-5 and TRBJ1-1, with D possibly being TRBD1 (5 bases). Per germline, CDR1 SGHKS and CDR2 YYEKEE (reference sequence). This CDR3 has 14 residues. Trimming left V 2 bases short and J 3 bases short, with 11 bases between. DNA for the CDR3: TGTGCCAGCAGCTTCAGGGCCTTCGACACTGAAGCTTTCTTT. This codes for CASSFRAFDTEAFF.

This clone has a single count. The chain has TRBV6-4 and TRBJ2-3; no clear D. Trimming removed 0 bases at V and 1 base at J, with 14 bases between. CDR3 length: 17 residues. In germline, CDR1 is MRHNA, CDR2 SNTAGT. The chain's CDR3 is CASSDSGLAGGTDTQYF. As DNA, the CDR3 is TGTGCCAGCAGTGACTCCGGTCTGGCAGGCGGCACAGATACGCAGTATTTT.

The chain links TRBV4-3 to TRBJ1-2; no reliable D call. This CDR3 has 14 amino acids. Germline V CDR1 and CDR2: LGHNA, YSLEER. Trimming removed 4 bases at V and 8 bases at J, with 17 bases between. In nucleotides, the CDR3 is TGCGCCAGCAGCCCCTTGTTGAGGGAGGGAGGCTACACCTTC. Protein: CASSPLLREGGYTF.

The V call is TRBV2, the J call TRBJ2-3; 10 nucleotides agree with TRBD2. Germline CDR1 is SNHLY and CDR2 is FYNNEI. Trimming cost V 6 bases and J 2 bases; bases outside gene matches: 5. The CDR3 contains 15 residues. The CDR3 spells CASSPGLADTDTQYF. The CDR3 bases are TGTGCCAGCAGCCCCGGACTAGCGGACACAGATACGCAGTATTTT.

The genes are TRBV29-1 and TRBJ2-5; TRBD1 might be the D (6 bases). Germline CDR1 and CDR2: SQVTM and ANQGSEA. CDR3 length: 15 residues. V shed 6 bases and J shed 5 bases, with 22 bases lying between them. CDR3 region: CSVASVLGAPETQYF. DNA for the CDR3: TGCAGCGTCGCCTCGGTTCTGGGGGCCCCCGAGACCCAGTACTTC.

The CDR3 protein is CASSLARGSEAFF. In DNA, the CDR3 is TGTGCCAGCAGCTTAGCGCGGGGGAGTGAAGCTTTCTTT. The chain couples TRBV7-2 to TRBJ1-1, with a possible D match to TRBD1 (5 bases). Trimming shortened V by 0 bases and J by 7 bases, and 9 bases separated the two germline ends. Germline V gene data show CDR1 as SGHTA and CDR2 as FQGNSA. This CDR3 has 13 residues.

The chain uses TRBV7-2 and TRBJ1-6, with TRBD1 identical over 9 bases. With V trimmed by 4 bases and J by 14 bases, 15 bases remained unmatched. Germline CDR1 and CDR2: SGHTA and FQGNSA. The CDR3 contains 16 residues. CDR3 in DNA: TGTGCCAGCAGCTCTAGAGAGGGACAGGGAGCCTTATCCCTCCACTTT. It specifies CASSSREGQGALSLHF.

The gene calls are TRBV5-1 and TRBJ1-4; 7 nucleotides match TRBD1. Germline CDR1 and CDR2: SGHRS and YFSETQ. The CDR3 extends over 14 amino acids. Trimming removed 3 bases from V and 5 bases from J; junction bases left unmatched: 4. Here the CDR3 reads CASSSGQKNEKLFF. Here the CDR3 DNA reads TGCGCCAGCAGCTCGGGACAGAAGAATGAAAAACTGTTTTTT.

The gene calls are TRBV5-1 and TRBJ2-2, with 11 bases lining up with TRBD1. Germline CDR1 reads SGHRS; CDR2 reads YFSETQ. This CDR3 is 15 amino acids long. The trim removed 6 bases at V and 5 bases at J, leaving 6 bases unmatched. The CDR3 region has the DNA TGCGCCAGCAACCCGGACAGGGGGCGAACCGGGGAGCTGTTTTTT. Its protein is CASNPDRGRTGELFF. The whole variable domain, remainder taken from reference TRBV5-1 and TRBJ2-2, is KAGVTQTPRYLIKTRGQQVTLSCSPISGHRSVSWYQQTPGQGLQFLFEYFSETQRNKGNFPGRFSGRQFSNSRSEMNVSTLELGDSALYLCASNPDRGRTGELFFGEGSRLTVL.

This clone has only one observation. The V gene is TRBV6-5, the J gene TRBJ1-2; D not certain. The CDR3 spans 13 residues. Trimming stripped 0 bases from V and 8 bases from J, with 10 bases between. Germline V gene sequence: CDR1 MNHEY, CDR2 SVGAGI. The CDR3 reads CASSYSPENGYTF. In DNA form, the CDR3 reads TGTGCCAGCAGTTACTCTCCGGAGAACGGCTACACCTTC.

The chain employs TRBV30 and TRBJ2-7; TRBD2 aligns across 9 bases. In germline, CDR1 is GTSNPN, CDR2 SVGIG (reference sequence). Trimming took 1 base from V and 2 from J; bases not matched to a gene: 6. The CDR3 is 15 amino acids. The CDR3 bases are TGTGCCTGGAGTGGGGGACTAGCTATCGCCTACGAGCAGTACTTC. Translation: CAWSGGLAIAYEQYF.

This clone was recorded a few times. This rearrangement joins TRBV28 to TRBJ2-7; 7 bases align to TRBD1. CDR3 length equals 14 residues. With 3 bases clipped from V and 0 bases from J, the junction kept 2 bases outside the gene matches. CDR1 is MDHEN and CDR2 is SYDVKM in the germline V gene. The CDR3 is CASSLTGSSYEQYF. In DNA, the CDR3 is TGTGCCAGCAGTTTGACAGGGAGCTCCTACGAGCAGTACTTC. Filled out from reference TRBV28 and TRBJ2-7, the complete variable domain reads DVKVTQSSRYLVKRTGEKVFLECVQDMDHENMFWYRQDPGLGLRLIYFSYDVKMKEKGDIPEGYSVSREKKERFSLILESASTNQTSMYLCASSLTGSSYEQYFGPGTRLTVT.

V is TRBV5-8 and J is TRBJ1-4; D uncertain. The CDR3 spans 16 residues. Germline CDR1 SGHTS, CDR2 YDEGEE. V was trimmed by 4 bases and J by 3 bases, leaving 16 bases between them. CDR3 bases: TGTGCCAGCAGCGAAAAGTCATCGGGGTCTAATGAAAAACTGTTTTTT. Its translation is CASSEKSSGSNEKLFF.

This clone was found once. The CDR3 is CSVVGLGGELFF. The CDR3 DNA follows: TGCAGCGTTGTAGGCCTAGGCGGGGAGCTGTTTTTT. The chain is built from TRBV29-1 and TRBJ2-2; no definite D call. The CDR3 is made up of 12 amino acids. Germline V CDR1 and CDR2: SQVTM, ANQGSEA. Deletions cut 4 bases from V and 7 bases from J, with 10 bases between.

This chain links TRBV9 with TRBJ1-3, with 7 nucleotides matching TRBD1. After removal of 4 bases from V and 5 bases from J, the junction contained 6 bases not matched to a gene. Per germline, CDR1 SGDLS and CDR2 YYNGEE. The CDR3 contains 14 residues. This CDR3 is CASSQQGPRNTIYF. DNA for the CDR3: TGTGCCAGCAGCCAACAGGGGCCTAGAAACACCATATATTTT.

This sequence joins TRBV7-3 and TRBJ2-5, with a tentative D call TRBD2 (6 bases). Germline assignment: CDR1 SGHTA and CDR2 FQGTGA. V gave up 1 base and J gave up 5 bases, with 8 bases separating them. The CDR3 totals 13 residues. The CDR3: CASSLSGRETQYF. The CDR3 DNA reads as TGTGCCAGCAGCTTAAGTGGGAGGGAGACCCAGTACTTC.

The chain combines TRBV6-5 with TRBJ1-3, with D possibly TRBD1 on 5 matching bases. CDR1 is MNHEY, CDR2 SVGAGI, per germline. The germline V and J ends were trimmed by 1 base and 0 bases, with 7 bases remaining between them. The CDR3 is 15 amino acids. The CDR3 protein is CASSYYRSSGNTIYF. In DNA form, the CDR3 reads TGTGCCAGCAGTTACTACAGGAGCTCTGGAAACACCATATATTTT.

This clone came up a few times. The CDR3, as DNA: TGCGCCAGCAGCTTGGCCCAGGGCCCCTACGAGCAGTACTTC. Translated, it gives CASSLAQGPYEQYF. The chain has TRBV5-1 and TRBJ2-7, with TRBD1 as a possible D gene (5 bases). The CDR3 sequence is 14 residues long. The V and J ends lost 0 bases and 2 bases respectively, with 9 bases between them. Germline assignment: CDR1 SGHRS and CDR2 YFSETQ.

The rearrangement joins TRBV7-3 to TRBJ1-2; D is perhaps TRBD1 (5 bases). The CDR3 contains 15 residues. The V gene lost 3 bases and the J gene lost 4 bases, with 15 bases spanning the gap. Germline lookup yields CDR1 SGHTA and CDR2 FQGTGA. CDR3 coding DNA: TGTGCCAGCAGCTTGAAGCCAGGGCCTCGCTATGGCTACACCTTC. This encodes CASSLKPGPRYGYTF.